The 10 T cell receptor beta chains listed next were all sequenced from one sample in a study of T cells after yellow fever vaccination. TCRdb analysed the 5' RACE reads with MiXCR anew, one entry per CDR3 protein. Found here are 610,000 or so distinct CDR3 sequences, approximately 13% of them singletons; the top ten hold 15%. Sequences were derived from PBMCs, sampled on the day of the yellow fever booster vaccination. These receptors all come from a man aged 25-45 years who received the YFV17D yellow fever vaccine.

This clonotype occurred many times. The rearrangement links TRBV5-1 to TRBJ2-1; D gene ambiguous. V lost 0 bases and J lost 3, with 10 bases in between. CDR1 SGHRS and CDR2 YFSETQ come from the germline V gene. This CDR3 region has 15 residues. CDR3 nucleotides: TGCGCCAGCAGCTTGGTTGCGCAAAACTACAATGAGCAGTTCTTC. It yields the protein CASSLVAQNYNEQFF.

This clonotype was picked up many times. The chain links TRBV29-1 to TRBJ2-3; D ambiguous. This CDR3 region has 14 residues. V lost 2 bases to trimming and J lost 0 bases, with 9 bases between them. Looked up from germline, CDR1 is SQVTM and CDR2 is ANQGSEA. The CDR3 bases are TGCAGCGTTGAATGGGCACCGAGCACAGATACGCAGTATTTT. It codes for CSVEWAPSTDTQYF.

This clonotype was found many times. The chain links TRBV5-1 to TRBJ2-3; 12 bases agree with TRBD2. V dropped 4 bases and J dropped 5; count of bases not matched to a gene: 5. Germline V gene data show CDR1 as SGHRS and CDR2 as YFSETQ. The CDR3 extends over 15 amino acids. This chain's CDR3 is CASSLPLAGGDTQYF. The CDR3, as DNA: TGCGCCAGCAGCCTACCACTAGCGGGAGGAGATACGCAGTATTTT. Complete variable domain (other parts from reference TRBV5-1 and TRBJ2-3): KAGVTQTPRYLIKTRGQQVTLSCSPISGHRSVSWYQQTPGQGLQFLFEYFSETQRNKGNFPGRFSGRQFSNSRSEMNVSTLELGDSALYLCASSLPLAGGDTQYFGPGTRLTVL.

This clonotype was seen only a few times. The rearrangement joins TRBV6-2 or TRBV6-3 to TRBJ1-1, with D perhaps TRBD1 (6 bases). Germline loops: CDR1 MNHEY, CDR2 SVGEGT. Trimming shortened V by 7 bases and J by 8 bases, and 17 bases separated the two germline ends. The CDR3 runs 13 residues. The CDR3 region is CASIFPIQGEAFF. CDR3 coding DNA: TGTGCCAGCATCTTCCCAATACAGGGAGAAGCTTTCTTT.

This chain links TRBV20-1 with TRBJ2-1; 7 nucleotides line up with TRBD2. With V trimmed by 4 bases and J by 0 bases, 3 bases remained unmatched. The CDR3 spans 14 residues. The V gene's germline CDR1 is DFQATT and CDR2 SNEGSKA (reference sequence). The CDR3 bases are TGCAGTGCTAACCGGGACTACTCCTACAATGAGCAGTTCTTC. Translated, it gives CSANRDYSYNEQFF.

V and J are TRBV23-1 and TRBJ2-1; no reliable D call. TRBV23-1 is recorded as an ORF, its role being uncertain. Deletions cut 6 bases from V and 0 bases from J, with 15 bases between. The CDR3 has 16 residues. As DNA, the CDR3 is TGCGCCAGCAGCCACGGCGATGTCAGCTCCTACAATGAGCAGTTCTTC. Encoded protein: CASSHGDVSSYNEQFF.

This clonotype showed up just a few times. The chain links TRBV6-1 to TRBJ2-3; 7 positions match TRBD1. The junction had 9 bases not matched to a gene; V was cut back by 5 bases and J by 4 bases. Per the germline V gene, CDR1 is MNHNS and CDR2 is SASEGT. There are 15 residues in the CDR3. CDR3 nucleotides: TGTGCCAGCAGTCCGACAGGGTTGAGAGCAGATACGCAGTATTTT. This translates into CASSPTGLRADTQYF.

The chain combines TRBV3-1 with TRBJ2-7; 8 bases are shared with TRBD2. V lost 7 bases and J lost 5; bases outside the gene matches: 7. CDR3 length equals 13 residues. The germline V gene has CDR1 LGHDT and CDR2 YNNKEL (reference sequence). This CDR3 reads CASTSGSFNEQYF. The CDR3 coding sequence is TGTGCCAGCACGAGCGGGAGTTTCAACGAGCAGTACTTC.

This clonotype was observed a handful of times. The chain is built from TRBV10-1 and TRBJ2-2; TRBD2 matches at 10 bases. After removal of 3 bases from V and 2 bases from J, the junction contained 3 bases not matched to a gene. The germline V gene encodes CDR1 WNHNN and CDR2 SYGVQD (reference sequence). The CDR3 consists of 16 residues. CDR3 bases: TGCGCCAGCAGTGAACTAGCGGGACAAAACACCGGGGAGCTGTTTTTT. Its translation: CASSELAGQNTGELFF.

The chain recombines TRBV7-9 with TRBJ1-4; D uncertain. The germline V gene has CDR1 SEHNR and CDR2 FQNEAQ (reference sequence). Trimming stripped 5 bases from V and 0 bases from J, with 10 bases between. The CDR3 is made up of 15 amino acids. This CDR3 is CASSPVEATNEKLFF. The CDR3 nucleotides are TGTGCCAGCAGCCCCGTGGAAGCAACTAATGAAAAACTGTTTTTT.